The present T cell receptor (beta chain) was sequenced within a study of human T cells and chemical hapten exposure. Turning to the study itself: Small pooled library volume differences chiefly drove per-sample TCR yield variation.

The CDR3 sequence is 18 residues long. V dropped 4 bases and J dropped 3; count of bases not matched to a gene: 11. Looked up from germline, CDR1 is ENHRY and CDR2 is SYGVKD. The table lists this clonotype with a few counts. Extraction of total RNA was performed on unfractionated whole blood. Each cDNA molecule in the library carried unique molecular identifiers. Under the authors' procedure: Sample TCR counts, which ranged from about 20,000 to 690,600, had a median of about 100,000. TCRdb redid the calling of the reads with MiXCR, one entry per CDR3 protein. The V and J calls and clone size are TCRdb's, not the authors'. This sample has more than 100,000 distinct CDR3 sequences, with about 7.7% found just once.

The clonotype originates from a human donor in good health. Some clones in this sample may be carry-over from other donors' samples. The sample taken for sequencing was whole blood. J is TRBJ2-6 and V is TRBV10-3; TRBD1 matches at 8 bases. The CDR3: CAISGPQGGPGGANVLTF. The CDR3 DNA is TGTGCCATCAGTGGGCCACAGGGGGGCCCAGGTGGGGCCAACGTCCTGACTTTC.